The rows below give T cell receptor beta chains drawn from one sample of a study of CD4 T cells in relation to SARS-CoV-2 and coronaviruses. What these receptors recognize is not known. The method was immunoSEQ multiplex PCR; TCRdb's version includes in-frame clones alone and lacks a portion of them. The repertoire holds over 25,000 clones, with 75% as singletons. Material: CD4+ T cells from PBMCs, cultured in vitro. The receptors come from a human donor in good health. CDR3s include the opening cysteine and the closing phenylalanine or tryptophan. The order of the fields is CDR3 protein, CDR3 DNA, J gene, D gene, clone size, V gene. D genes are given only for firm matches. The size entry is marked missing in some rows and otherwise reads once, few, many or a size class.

CDR3: CAISEYSGETQYF
DNA: TGTGCCATCAGTGAGTACAGCGGGGAGACCCAGTACTTC
J: TRBJ2-5
D: -
size: once
V: TRBV10-3

CDR3: CASSLVQGALTYEQYF
DNA: TGCGCCAGCAGCTTGGTACAGGGGGCCCTCACTTACGAGCAGTACTTC
J: TRBJ2-7
D: TRBD1
size: -
V: TRBV5-1

CDR3: CATERLGRSNQPQHF
DNA: TGTGCCACCGAACGTCTGGGTCGTAGCAATCAGCCCCAGCATTTT
J: TRBJ1-5
D: -
size: -
V: TRBV19

CDR3: CASSIRDKINYGYTF
DNA: TGTGCCAGTAGTATCCGGGACAAGATCAACTATGGCTACACCTTC
J: TRBJ1-2
D: -
size: -
V: TRBV19

CDR3: CASSTGQPYQPQHF
DNA: TGTGCCAGTAGTACCGGACAGCCGTACCAGCCCCAGCATTTT
J: TRBJ1-5
D: -
size: few
V: TRBV19

CDR3: CATSVRRGGPETQYF
DNA: TGTGCCACCAGTGTCCGGCGGGGGGGCCCGGAGACCCAGTACTTC
J: TRBJ2-5
D: TRBD2
size: once
V: TRBV24-1

CDR3: CASSLVAGGTDTQYF
DNA: TGTGCCAGCAGCTTAGTAGCGGGAGGTACAGATACGCAGTATTTT
J: TRBJ2-3
D: TRBD2
size: -
V: TRBV11-2

CDR3: CASSNQGYGEQFF
DNA: TGTGCCAGCTCAAATCAGGGATATGGTGAGCAGTTCTTC
J: TRBJ2-1
D: -
size: -
V: TRBV18

CDR3: CASSLVTGGNTDTQYF
DNA: TGCGCCAGCAGCTTGGTGACAGGGGGGAACACAGATACGCAGTATTTT
J: TRBJ2-3
D: TRBD1
size: -
V: TRBV5-1

CDR3: CASSPGTGGAGEKLFF
DNA: TGCGCCAGCAGCCCAGGGACAGGGGGTGCGGGTGAAAAACTGTTTTTT
J: TRBJ1-4
D: TRBD1
size: once
V: TRBV5-1

CDR3: CASIASRSHTGELFF
DNA: TGTGCCAGCATAGCTTCGAGGAGTCACACCGGGGAGCTGTTTTTT
J: TRBJ2-2
D: -
size: -
V: TRBV27

CDR3: CASSPQPTRNTEAFF
DNA: TGTGCCAGCAGCCCTCAACCGACAAGGAACACTGAAGCTTTCTTT
J: TRBJ1-1
D: -
size: -
V: TRBV11-2

CDR3: CASSSPGLPTDTQYF
DNA: TGTGCCAGCAGTTCTCCGGGACTACCCACAGATACGCAGTATTTT
J: TRBJ2-3
D: TRBD2
size: few
V: TRBV27

CDR3: CATSSGSSYNEQFF
DNA: TGTGCCACCAGTAGCGGGAGCTCCTACAATGAGCAGTTCTTC
J: TRBJ2-1
D: TRBD2
size: -
V: TRBV7-2

CDR3: CASSYYHRGPLGTEAFF
DNA: TGTGCCAGCAGTTACTATCACAGGGGTCCACTGGGCACTGAAGCTTTCTTT
J: TRBJ1-1
D: TRBD1
size: once
V: TRBV6-2/TRBV6-3

CDR3: CASSELGGGNSPLHF
DNA: TGTGCCAGTAGTGAACTAGGGGGGGGAAATTCACCCCTCCACTTT
J: TRBJ1-6
D: -
size: -
V: TRBV19

CDR3: CASSLEGSLNNQPQHF
DNA: TGTGCCAGCAGCTTAGAGGGCAGCCTTAACAATCAGCCCCAGCATTTT
J: TRBJ1-5
D: -
size: -
V: TRBV7-2

CDR3: CASSLGGQGGNTIYF
DNA: TGTGCCAGCAGCTTAGGGGGGCAGGGGGGAAACACCATATATTTT
J: TRBJ1-3
D: -
size: -
V: TRBV7-8

CDR3: CASSLGFGVAGGHVGTGELFF
DNA: TGTGCCAGCAGCTTAGGTTTCGGGGTAGCGGGGGGGCATGTCGGCACCGGGGAGCTGTTTTTT
J: TRBJ2-2
D: TRBD2
size: -
V: TRBV7-8

CDR3: CASSQAGTSEIHEQFF
DNA: TGCGCCAGCAGCCAGGCGGGGACTAGCGAGATTCATGAGCAGTTCTTC
J: TRBJ2-1
D: TRBD2
size: -
V: TRBV4-1

CDR3: CSARTGSGDEQFF
DNA: TGCAGCGCCCGGACAGGGTCGGGGGATGAGCAGTTCTTC
J: TRBJ2-1
D: TRBD1
size: few
V: TRBV29-1

CDR3: CASSRGPGTDTQYF
DNA: TGTGCCAGCAGCCGGGGCCCCGGCACAGATACGCAGTATTTT
J: TRBJ2-3
D: -
size: -
V: TRBV7-2